This entry lists 12 T cell receptor beta chains sequenced from one sample in a study of T cell repertoires in cytomegalovirus infection. No antigen has been identified for these receptors. TCRdb re-analysed the reads in MiXCR, keeping a single row per CDR3 protein. The table records about 130,000 distinct CDR3 sequences, more than 20% of them present only once. The sequencing sample was made of PBMCs, sequenced either directly or after in vitro stimulation (not recorded which). The receptors originated from a human donor in good health (CMV status not recorded). Some clones in this sample may be carry-over from other donors' samples.

The V gene is TRBV7-2, the J gene TRBJ2-3, with 9 bases aligning to TRBD2. The CDR3 sequence is 17 residues long. Germline CDR1 and CDR2: SGHTA and FQGNSA. V lost 0 bases to trimming and J lost 4 bases; unmatched junction nucleotides: 8. The CDR3 nucleotides are TGTGCCAGCAGCTTAGCGCGACTAGCGGCCAACCCAGATACGCAGTATTTT. It translates to CASSLARLAANPDTQYF.

The rearrangement joins TRBV25-1 to TRBJ2-5; D not certain. In germline, CDR1 is MGHDK, CDR2 SYGVNS. The germline V and J ends were trimmed by 2 bases and 3 bases, with 13 bases remaining between them. CDR3 length equals 15 residues. The CDR3 DNA follows: TGTGCCAGCAGTGAAGGGTTGGCCATAGAAGAGACCCAGTACTTC. Protein sequence: CASSEGLAIEETQYF.

This clonotype was counted only a few times. This chain uses TRBV5-5 with TRBJ2-3, with TRBD2 identical over 12 bases. Germline assignment: CDR1 SGHKS and CDR2 YYEKEE (reference sequence). This CDR3 is built from 17 residues. The V gene end was trimmed by 2 bases and the J gene end by 0 bases; junction bases not matched to a gene: 4. CDR3 DNA sequence: TGTGCCAGCAGCTTCTCCGGGACTAGCGGGAGCACAGATACGCAGTATTTT. Its protein product is CASSFSGTSGSTDTQYF. The whole variable domain, remainder taken from reference TRBV5-5 and TRBJ2-3, is DAGVTQSPTHLIKTRGQQVTLRCSPISGHKSVSWYQQVLGQGPQFIFQYYEKEERGRGNFPDRFSARQFPNYSSELNVNALLLGDSALYLCASSFSGTSGSTDTQYFGPGTRLTVL.

This rearrangement joins TRBV7-2 to TRBJ1-4; D possibly corresponds to TRBD1 (5 bases). CDR3 length equals 16 residues. From germline, CDR1 is SGHTA and CDR2 FQGNSA. Trimming left V 1 base short and J 8 bases short, with 17 bases between. This CDR3 is CASSLGLSRGREKLFF. The CDR3 DNA reads as TGTGCCAGCAGCTTAGGTCTTAGTAGGGGTCGCGAAAAACTGTTTTTT.

This clonotype was seen a few times. The rearrangement uses TRBV27 and TRBJ2-5; no firm D call. The length of the CDR3 is 14 residues. The ends were cut back, 6 bases at V and 0 bases at J, with 11 bases in the middle. CDR1 and CDR2 (germline): MNHEY, SMNVEV (reference sequence). The CDR3 is CASRAGVYQETQYF. The CDR3 DNA is TGTGCCAGCAGAGCAGGAGTGTACCAAGAGACCCAGTACTTC.

This clonotype appeared a few times. V usage is TRBV7-8 and J usage is TRBJ1-5, with D uncertain. V was cut by 2 bases and J by 6 bases, with 8 bases left in between. This CDR3 spans 13 amino acids. CDR1 and CDR2 from the germline V gene are SGHVS and FQNEAQ. The CDR3 loop is CASSLFRGQPQHF. CDR3 sequence (DNA): TGTGCCAGCAGCTTATTTCGAGGTCAGCCCCAGCATTTT.

This clonotype came up a few times. The chain uses TRBV13 and TRBJ1-3; D is perhaps TRBD1 (5 bases). Germline assignment: CDR1 PRHDT and CDR2 FYEKMQ (reference sequence). The germline V and J ends were trimmed by 5 bases and 0 bases, with 14 bases remaining between them. The CDR3 is 16 amino acids. The CDR3 loop is CASSLPRGDSGNTIYF. The DNA for the CDR3 is TGTGCCAGCAGCCTCCCCCGGGGGGACTCTGGAAACACCATATATTTT. Variable domain in full (rest from reference TRBV13 and TRBJ1-3): AAGVIQSPRHLIKEKRETATLKCYPIPRHDTVYWYQQGPGQDPQFLISFYEKMQSDKGSIPDRFSAQQFSDYHSELNMSSLELGDSALYFCASSLPRGDSGNTIYFGEGSWLTVV.

The genes are TRBV6-6 and TRBJ1-6; D may be TRBD1 (5 bases). Germline V gene sequence: CDR1 MNHNY, CDR2 SVGAGI (reference sequence). The CDR3 sequence is 16 residues long. Trimming removed 0 bases at V and 7 bases at J, with 13 bases between. The CDR3 DNA is TGTGCCAGCAGTTACTCTACGGGACGGACAAATTCACCCCTCCACTTT. Protein: CASSYSTGRTNSPLHF.

The CDR3 reads CASSYSGGRETQYF. For the CDR3, the DNA is TGTGCCAGCAGTTACTCGGGGGGGCGAGAGACCCAGTACTTC. The chain joins TRBV6-6 to TRBJ2-5, with D perhaps matching TRBD2 (7 bases). The V end lost 0 bases, the J end lost 4 bases, and 9 bases lay between the germline ends. The CDR3 consists of 14 residues. Germline CDR1 and CDR2: MNHNY and SVGAGI (reference sequence).

The V gene is TRBV9, the J gene TRBJ1-1; no firm D call. Trimming removed 7 bases at V and 2 bases at J, with 12 bases between. The CDR3 is 13 amino acids. Germline V gene sequence: CDR1 SGDLS, CDR2 YYNGEE. In nucleotides, the CDR3 is TGTGCCAGCGGGCAAACGATCAACACTGAAGCTTTCTTT. It translates to CASGQTINTEAFF.

This clonotype was recorded a few times. The chain links TRBV12-3 or TRBV12-4 to TRBJ2-7, with unresolved D. V lost 5 bases to trimming and J lost 0 bases, with 8 bases between them. The CDR3 is made up of 13 amino acids. The CDR3 nucleotides read TGTGCCAGCAGTCCTAGAACCTCCTACGAGCAGTACTTC. This sequence encodes CASSPRTSYEQYF.

This chain uses TRBV28 with TRBJ2-7; 7 nucleotides agree with TRBD1. V lost 10 bases, J lost 6 bases, and 15 bases stayed unmatched. The V gene's germline CDR1 is MDHEN and CDR2 SYDVKM. The CDR3 has 14 amino acids. Written as DNA, the CDR3 is TGTGCCACCAGGGGGACCATCCTAAGGGGCGAGCAGTACTTC. Amino acids: CATRGTILRGEQYF.